This T cell receptor beta chain originates from a study of T cells expressing NK-cell markers. In generating TCR beta cDNA, 5'RACE template switching with UMIs was used. TCRdb re-called the 5' RACE reads and catalogs CDR3 proteins one per entry, DNA excluded. In total, the table holds 300,000 to 450,000 distinct CDR3 sequences. The TCR was taken from a man aged 18-70 years in good health. The material sequenced was blood T cells: a sorted CD56 or NKG2C T cell subset, CD4+ or CD8+ T cells, or bulk PBMC T cells (not recorded which).

CDR3: CASSPGLAGTAEQFF. The rearrangement uses TRBV5-1 and TRBJ2-1; the D call of TRBD2 rests on TCRdb alone, since no DNA is present to check it. This CDR3 region has 15 residues. CDR1 is SGHRS, CDR2 YFSETQ, per germline.